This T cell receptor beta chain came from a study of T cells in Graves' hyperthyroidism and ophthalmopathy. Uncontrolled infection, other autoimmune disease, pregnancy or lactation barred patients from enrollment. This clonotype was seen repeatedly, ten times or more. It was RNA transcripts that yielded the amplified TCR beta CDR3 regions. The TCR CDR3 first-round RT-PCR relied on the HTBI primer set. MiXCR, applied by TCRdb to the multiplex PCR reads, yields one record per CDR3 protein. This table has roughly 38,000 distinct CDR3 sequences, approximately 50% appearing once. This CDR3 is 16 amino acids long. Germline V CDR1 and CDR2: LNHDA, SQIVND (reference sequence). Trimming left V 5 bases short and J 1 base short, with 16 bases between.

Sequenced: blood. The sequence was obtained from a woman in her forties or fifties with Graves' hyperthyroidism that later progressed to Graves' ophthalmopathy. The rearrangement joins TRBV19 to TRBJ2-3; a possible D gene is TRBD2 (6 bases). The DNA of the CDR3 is TGTGCCAGTAGTTCCCGCGGGGATTTGGGCACAGATACGCAGTATTTT. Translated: CASSSRGDLGTDTQYF.